The 2 T cell receptor beta chains below come from one sample, sequenced in a study of blood T cells in healthy people across ages. Sample-barcoded 5' priming and a J-beta primer mix drove a second PCR of roughly 6 to 12 cycles. TCRdb recomputed calls from the 5' RACE reads with MiXCR, one row per CDR3 protein. The sample yields about 580,000 distinct CDR3 sequences, around half seen once. Sequencing input: blood. These receptors came from an older man in good health.

The chain joins TRBV28 to TRBJ1-5; D may be TRBD1 (5 bases). CDR3 size: 15 residues. With 2 bases removed from V and 6 bases from J, the gap between germline ends came to 14 bases. Germline assignment: CDR1 MDHEN and CDR2 SYDVKM. CDR3 DNA: TGTGCCAGCAGTTTAAGTAGGGGACGGGCTCAGCCCCAGCATTTT. Residues: CASSLSRGRAQPQHF.

This clonotype was counted once. The chain uses TRBV4-1 and TRBJ2-1; TRBD1 is a possible D gene (6 bases). Between the trimmed V and J ends, which lost 1 base and 3 bases, there was a span of 7 bases. The germline V gene encodes CDR1 MGHRA and CDR2 YSYEKL. The CDR3 spans 14 residues. The CDR3 sequence is CASSQGDNYNEQFF. The CDR3 DNA reads as TGCGCCAGCAGCCAAGGGGACAACTACAATGAGCAGTTCTTC.